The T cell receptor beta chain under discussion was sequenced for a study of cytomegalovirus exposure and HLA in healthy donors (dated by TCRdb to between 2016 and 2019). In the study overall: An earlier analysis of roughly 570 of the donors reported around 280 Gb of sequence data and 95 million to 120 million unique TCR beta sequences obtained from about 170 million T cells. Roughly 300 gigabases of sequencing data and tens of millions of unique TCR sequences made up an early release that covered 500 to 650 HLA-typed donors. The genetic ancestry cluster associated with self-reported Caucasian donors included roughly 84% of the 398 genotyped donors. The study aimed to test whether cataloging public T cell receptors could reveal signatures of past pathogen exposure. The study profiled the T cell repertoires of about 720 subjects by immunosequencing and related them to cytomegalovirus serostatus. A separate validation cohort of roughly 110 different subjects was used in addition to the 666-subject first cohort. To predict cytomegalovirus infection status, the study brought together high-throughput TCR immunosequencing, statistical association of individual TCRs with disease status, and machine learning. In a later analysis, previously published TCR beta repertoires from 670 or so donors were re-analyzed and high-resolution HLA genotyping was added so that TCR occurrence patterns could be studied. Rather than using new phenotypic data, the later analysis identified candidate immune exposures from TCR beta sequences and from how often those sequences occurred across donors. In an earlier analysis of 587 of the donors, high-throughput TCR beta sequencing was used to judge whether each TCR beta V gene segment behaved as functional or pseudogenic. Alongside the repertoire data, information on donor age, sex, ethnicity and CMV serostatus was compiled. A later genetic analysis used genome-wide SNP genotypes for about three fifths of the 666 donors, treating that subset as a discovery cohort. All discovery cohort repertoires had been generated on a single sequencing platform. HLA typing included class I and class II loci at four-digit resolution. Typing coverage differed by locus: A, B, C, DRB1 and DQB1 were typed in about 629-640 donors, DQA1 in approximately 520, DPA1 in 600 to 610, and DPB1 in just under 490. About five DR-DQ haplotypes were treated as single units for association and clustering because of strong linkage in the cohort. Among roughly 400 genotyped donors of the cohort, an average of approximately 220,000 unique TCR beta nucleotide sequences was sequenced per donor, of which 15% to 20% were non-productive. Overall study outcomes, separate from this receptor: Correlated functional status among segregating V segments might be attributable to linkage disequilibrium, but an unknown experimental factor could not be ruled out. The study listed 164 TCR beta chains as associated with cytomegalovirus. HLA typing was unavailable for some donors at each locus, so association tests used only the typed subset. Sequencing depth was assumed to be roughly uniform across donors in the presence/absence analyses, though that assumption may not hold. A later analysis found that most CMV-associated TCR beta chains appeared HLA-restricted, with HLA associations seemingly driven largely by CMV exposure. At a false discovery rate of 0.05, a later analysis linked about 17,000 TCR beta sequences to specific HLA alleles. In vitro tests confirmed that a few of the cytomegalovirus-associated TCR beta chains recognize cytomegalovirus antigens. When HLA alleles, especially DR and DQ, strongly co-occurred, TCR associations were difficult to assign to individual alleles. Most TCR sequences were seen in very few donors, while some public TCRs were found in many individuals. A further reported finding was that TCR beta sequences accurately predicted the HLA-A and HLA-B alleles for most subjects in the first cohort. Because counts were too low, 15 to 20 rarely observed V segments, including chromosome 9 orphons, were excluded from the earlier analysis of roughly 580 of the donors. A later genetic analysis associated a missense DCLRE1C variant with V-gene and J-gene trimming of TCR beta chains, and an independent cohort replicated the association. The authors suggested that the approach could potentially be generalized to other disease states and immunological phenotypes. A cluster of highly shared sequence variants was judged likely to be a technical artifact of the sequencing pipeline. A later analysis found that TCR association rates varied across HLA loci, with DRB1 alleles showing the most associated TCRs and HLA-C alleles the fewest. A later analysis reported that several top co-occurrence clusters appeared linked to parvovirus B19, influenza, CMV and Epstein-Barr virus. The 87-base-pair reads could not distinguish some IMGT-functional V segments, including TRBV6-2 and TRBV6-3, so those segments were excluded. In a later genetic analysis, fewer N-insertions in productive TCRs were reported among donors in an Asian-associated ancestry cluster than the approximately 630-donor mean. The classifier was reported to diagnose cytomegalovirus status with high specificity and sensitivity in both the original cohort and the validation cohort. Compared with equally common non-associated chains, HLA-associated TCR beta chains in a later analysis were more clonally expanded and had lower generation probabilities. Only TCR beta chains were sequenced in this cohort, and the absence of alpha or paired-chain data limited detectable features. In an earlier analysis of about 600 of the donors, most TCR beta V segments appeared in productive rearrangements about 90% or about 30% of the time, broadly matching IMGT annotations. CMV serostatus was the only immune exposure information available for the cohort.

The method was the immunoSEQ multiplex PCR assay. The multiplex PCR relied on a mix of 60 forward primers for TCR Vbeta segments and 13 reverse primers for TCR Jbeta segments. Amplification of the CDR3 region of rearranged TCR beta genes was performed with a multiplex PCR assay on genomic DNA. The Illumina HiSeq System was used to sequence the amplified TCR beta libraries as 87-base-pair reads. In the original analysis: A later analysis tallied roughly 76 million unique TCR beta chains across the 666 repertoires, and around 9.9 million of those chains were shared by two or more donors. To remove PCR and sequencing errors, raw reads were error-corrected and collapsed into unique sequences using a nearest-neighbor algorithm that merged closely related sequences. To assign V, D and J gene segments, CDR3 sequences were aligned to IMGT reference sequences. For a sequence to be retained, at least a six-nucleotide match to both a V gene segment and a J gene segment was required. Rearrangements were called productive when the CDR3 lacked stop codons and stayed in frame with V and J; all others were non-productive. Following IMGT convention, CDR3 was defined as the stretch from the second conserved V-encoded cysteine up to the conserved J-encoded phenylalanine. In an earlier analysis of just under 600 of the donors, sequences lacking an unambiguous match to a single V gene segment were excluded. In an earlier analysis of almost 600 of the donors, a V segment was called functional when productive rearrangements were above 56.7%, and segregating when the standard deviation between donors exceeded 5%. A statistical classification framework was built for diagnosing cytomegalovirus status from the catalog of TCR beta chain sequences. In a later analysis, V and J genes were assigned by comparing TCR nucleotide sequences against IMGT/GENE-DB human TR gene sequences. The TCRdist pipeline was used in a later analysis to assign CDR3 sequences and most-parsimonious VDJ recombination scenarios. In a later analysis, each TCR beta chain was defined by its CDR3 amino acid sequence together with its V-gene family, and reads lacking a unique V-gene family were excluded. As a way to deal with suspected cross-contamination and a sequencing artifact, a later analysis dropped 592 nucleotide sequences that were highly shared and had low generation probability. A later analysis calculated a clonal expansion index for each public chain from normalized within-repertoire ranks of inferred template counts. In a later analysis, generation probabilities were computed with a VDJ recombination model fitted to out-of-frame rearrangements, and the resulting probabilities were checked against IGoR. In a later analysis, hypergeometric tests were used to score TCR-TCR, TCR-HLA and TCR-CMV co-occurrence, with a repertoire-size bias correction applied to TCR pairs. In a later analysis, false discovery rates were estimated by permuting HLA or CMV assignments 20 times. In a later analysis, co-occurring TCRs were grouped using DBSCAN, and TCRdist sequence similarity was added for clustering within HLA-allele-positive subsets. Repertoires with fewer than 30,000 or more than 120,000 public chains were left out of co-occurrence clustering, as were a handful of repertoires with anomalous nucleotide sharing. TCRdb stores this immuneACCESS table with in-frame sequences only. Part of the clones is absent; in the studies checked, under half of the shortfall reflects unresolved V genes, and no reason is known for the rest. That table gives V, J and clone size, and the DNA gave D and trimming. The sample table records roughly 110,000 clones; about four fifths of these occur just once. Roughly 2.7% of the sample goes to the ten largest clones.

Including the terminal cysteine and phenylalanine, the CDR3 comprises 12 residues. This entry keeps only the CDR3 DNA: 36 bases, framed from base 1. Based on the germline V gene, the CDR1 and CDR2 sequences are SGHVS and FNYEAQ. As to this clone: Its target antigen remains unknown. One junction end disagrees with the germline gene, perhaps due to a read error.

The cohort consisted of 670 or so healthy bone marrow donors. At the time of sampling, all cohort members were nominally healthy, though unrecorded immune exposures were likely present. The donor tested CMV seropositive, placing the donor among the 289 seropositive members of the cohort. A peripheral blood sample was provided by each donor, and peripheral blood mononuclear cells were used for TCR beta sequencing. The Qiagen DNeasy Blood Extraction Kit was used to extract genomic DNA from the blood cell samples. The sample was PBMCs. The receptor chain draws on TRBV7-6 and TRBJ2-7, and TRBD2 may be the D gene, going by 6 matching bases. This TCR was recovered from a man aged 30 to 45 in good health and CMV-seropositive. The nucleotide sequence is TGTGCCGGCAGCTTAGCGGACGGGGACTGGTACTTC. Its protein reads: CAGSLADGDWYF.